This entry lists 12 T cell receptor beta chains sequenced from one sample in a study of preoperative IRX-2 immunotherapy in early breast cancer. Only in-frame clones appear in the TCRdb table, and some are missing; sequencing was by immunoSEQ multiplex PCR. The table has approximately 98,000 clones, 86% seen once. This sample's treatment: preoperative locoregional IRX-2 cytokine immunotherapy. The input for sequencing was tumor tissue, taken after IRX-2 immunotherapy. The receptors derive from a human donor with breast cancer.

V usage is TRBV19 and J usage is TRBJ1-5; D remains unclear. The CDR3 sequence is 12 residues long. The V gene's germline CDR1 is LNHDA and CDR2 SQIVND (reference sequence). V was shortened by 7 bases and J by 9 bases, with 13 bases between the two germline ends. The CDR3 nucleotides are TGTGCCAGTAAGGAAGGTTTGTGGCCCCAGCATTTT. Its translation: CASKEGLWPQHF. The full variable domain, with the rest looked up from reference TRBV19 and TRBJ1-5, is DGGITQSPKYLFRKEGQNVTLSCEQNLNHDAMYWYRQDPGQGLRLIYYSQIVNDFQKGDIAEGYSVSREKKESFPLTVTSAQKNPTAFYLCASKEGLWPQHFGDGTRLSIL.

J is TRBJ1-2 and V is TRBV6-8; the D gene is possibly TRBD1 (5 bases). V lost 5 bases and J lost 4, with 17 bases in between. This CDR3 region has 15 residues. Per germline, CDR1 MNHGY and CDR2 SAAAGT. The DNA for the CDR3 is TGTGCCAGCAGTATAAGGGGAGGGAGTACCTATGGCTACACCTTC. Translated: CASSIRGGSTYGYTF.

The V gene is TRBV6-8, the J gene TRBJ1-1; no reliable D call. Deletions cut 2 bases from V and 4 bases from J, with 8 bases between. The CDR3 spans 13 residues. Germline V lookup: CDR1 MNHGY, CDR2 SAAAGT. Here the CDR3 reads CASSYEDFTEAFF. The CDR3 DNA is TGTGCCAGCAGTTACGAGGATTTCACTGAAGCTTTCTTT.

The CDR3 sequence: CASSFTGDDSPLHF. CDR3 coding DNA: TGCGCCAGCAGCTTTACAGGTGACGATTCACCCCTCCACTTT. J is TRBJ1-6 and V is TRBV5-1, with D perhaps TRBD1 (5 bases). The CDR3 runs to 14 residues. V lost 2 bases and J 8 bases, leaving 11 bases between the germline ends. Germline CDR1 reads SGHRS; CDR2 reads YFSETQ.

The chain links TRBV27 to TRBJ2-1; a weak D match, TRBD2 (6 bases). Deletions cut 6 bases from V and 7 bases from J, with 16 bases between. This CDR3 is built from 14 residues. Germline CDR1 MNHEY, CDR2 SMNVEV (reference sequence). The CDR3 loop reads CASRTGSGLNEQFF. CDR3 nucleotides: TGTGCCAGCAGAACTGGAAGCGGGCTAAATGAGCAGTTCTTC.

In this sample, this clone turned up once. For the CDR3, the DNA is TGTGCCAGCAGCTTAAACCCTCTCTCGGCGGGGAGACCGTTCGAGCAGTACTTC. Amino acid sequence: CASSLNPLSAGRPFEQYF. The V call is TRBV11-3, the J call TRBJ2-7; D is perhaps TRBD2 (6 bases). CDR1 and CDR2 from the germline V gene are SGHNT and YENEEA. The CDR3 consists of 18 residues. The germline V and J ends were trimmed by 2 bases and 6 bases, with 26 bases remaining between them. Full variable domain (outside the CDR3, taken from reference TRBV11-3 and TRBJ2-7): EAGVVQSPRYKIIEKKQPVAFWCNPISGHNTLYWYLQNLGQGPELLIRYENEEAVDDSQLPKDRFSAERLKGVDSTLKIQPAELGDSAVYLCASSLNPLSAGRPFEQYFGPGTRLTVT.

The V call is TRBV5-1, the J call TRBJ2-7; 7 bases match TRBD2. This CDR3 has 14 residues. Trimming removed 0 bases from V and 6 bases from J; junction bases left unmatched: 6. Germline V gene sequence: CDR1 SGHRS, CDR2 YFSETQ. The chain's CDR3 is CASSLERTRGEQYF. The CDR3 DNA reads TGCGCCAGCAGCTTGGAGCGGACTAGAGGCGAGCAGTACTTC.

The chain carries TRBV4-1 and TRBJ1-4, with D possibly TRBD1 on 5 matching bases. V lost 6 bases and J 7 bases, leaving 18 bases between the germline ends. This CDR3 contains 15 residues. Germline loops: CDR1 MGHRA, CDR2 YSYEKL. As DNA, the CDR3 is TGCGCCAGCAGACCGAGCGGGACCTGGGGTGAAAAACTGTTTTTT. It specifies CASRPSGTWGEKLFF.

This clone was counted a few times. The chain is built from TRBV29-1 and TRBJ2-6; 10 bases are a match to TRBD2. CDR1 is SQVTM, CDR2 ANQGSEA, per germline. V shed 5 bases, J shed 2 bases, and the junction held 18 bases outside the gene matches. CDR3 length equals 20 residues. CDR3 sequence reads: CSVIGNDSPSGGPGANVLTF. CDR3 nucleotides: TGCAGCGTTATCGGAAATGATTCTCCTAGCGGGGGCCCTGGGGCCAACGTCCTGACTTTC. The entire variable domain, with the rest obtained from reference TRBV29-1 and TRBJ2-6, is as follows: SAVISQKPSRDICQRGTSLTIQCQVDSQVTMMFWYRQQPGQSLTLIATANQGSEATYESGFVIDKFPISRPNLTFSTLTVSNMSPEDSSIYLCSVIGNDSPSGGPGANVLTFGAGSRLTVL.

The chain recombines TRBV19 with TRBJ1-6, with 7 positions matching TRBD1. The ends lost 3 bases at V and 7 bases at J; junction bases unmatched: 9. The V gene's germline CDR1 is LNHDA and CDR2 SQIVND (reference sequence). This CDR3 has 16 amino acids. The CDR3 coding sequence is TGTGCCAGTAGTATTGAAGGGGGACAGATGAATTCACCCCTCCACTTT. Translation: CASSIEGGQMNSPLHF.

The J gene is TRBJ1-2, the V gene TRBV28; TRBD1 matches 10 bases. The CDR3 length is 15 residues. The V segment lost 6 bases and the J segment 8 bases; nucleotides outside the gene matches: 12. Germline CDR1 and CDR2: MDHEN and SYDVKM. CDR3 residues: CASRSEGTGAWGYTF. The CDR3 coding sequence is TGTGCCAGCAGAAGCGAGGGGACAGGGGCGTGGGGCTACACCTTC.

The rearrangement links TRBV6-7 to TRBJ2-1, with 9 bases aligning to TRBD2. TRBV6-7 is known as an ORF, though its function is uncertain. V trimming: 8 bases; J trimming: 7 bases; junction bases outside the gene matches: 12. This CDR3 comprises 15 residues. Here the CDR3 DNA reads TGTGCCAGCGGGTCACTAGCGGGCGGGGGAAATGAGCAGTTCTTC. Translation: CASGSLAGGGNEQFF.